This T cell receptor (beta chain) originates from a study of blood T cell repertoires in COVID-19. Looking at the study overall: T cells, B-cell-depleted T cells, or PBMCs provided the cDNA or gDNA that served as material.

Assay used: immunoSEQ multiplex PCR; TCRdb lists only in-frame clones, some missing. The sample gives 30,000 to 40,000 clones, roughly 85% of which show up once; about 14% is in the top ten. The material sequenced was peripheral blood. The TCR originated in a human donor with acute or convalescent COVID-19. The donor label of this sample is uncertain.

Here the CDR3 reads CASSLLTSGRAGELFF. DNA of the CDR3: TGTGCCAGCAGCTTACTCACTAGCGGGAGGGCCGGGGAGCTGTTTTTT. The chain uses TRBV7-3 and TRBJ2-2, with 13 bases that match TRBD2. Germline CDR1 is SGHTA and CDR2 is FQGTGA. Trimming took 2 bases from V and 6 from J; bases not matched to a gene: 3. The CDR3 extends over 16 amino acids.